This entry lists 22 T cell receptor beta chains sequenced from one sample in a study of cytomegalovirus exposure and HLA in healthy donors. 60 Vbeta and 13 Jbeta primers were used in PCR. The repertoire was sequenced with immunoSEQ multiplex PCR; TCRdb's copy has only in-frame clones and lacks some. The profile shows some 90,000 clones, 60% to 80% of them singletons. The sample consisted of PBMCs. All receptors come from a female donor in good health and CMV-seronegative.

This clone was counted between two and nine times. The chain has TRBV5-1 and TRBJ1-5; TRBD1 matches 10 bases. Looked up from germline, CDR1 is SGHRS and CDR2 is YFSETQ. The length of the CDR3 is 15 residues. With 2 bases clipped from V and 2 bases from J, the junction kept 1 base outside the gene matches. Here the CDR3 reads CASSFGTGGNQPQHF. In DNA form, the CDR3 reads TGCGCCAGCAGCTTCGGGACAGGGGGCAATCAGCCCCAGCATTTT.

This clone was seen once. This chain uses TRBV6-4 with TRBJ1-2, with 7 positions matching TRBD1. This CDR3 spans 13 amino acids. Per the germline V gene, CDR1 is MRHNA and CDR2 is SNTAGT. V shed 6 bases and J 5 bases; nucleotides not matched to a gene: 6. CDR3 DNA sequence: TGTGCCAGCAGAGCAGGGGGTGAATATGGCTACACCTTC. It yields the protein CASRAGGEYGYTF.

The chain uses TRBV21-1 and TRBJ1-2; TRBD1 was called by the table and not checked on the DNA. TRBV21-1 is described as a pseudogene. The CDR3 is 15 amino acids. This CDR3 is CASSSAGQGCYGYTF. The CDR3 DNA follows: TGTGCCAGCAGCTCAGCAGGACAGGGATGCTATGGCTACACCTTC.

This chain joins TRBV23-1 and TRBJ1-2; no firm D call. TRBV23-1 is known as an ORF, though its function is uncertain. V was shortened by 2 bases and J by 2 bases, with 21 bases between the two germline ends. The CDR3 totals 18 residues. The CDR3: CASSQPFFCPGWNYGYTF. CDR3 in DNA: TGCGCCAGCAGTCAACCCTTTTTTTGTCCAGGCTGGAACTATGGCTACACCTTC.

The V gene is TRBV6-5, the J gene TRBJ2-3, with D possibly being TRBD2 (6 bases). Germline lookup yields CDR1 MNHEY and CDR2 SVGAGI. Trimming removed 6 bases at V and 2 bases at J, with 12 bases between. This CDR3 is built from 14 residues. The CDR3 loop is CASRGLAFTDTQYF. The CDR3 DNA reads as TGTGCCAGCAGAGGGCTAGCGTTCACAGATACGCAGTATTTT.

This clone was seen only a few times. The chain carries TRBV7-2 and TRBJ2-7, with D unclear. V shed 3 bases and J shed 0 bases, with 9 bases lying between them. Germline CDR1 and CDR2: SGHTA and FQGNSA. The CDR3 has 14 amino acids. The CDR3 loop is CASSFHLSSYEQYF. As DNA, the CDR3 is TGTGCCAGCAGCTTCCACCTAAGCTCCTACGAGCAGTACTTC.

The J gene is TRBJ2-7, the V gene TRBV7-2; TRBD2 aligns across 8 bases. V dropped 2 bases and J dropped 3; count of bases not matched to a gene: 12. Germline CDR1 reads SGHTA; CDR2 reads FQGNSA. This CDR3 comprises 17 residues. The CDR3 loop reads CASSLRQLAGRGYEQYF. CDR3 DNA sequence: TGTGCCAGCAGCTTAAGACAGCTAGCGGGCCGCGGCTACGAGCAGTACTTC.

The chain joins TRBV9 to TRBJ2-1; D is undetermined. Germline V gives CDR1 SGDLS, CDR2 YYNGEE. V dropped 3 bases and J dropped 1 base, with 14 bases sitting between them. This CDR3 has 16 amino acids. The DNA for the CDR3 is TGTGCCAGCAGCGATTCTGGAGAACCGTCCTACAATGAGCAGTTCTTC. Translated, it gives CASSDSGEPSYNEQFF.

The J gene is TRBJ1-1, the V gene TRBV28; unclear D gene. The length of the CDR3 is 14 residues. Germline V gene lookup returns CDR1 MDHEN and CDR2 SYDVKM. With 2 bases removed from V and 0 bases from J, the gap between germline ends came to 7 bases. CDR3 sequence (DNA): TGTGCCAGCAGTTTAGTCCGGTTGAACACTGAAGCTTTCTTT. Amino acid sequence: CASSLVRLNTEAFF.

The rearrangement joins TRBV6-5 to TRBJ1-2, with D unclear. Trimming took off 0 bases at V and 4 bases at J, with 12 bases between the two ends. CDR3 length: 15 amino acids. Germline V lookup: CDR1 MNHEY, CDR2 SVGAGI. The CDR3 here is CASSYSGIGSYGYTF. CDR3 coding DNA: TGTGCCAGCAGTTACTCCGGGATAGGTTCCTATGGCTACACCTTC.

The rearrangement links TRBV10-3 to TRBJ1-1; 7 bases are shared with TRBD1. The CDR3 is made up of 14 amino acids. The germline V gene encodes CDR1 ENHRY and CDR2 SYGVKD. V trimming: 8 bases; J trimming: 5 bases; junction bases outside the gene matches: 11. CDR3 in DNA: TGTGCCATCCTACGGGGCCAGGGGGAAACTGAAGCTTTCTTT. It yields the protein CAILRGQGETEAFF.

CDR3 in amino acids: CASSFGETQYF. DNA of the CDR3: TGTGCCAGCAGCTTCGGTGAGACCCAGTACTTC. The chain is built from TRBV5-4 and TRBJ2-5, with no clear D. This CDR3 has 11 residues. V lost 2 bases and J lost 5, with 4 bases in between. The V gene's germline CDR1 is SGHNT and CDR2 YYREEE (reference sequence).

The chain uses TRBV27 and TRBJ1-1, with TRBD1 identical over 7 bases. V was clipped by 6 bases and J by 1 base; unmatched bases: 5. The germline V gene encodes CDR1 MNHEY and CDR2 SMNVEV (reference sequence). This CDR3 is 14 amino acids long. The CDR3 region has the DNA TGTGCCAGCAGGACAGGGACTGGGAACACTGAAGCTTTCTTT. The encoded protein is CASRTGTGNTEAFF.

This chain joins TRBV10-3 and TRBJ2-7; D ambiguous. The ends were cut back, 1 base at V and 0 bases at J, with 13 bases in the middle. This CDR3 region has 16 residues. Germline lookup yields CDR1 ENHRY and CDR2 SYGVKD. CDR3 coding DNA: TGTGCCATCAGTGAGTTTAAAGCCACGAGCTCCTACGAGCAGTACTTC. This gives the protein CAISEFKATSSYEQYF.

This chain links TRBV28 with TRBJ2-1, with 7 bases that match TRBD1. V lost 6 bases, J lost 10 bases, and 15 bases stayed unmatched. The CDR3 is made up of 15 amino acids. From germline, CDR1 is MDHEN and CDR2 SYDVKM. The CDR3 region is CASRPPGTASAEQFF. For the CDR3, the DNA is TGTGCCAGCAGACCGCCAGGGACAGCCTCTGCGGAGCAGTTCTTC.

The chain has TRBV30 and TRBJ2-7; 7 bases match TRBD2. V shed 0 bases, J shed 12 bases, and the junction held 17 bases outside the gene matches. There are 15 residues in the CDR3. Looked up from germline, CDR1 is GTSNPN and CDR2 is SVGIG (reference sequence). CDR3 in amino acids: CAWSVLLRLAARLYF. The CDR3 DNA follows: TGTGCCTGGAGTGTACTTCTGAGACTAGCCGCCAGGCTGTACTTC.

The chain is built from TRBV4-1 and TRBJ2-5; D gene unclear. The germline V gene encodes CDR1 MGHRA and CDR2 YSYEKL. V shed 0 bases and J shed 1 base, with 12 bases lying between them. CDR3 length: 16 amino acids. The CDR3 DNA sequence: TGCGCCAGCAGCCAAGAATGGCAGGCTGTCCAAGAGACCCAGTACTTC. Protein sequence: CASSQEWQAVQETQYF.

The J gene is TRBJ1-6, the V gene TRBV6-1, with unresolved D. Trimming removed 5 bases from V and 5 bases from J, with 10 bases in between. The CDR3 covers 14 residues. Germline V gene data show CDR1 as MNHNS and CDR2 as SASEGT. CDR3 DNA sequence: TGTGCCAGCAGTAGTCACAGAGATAATTCACCCCTCCACTTT. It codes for CASSSHRDNSPLHF.

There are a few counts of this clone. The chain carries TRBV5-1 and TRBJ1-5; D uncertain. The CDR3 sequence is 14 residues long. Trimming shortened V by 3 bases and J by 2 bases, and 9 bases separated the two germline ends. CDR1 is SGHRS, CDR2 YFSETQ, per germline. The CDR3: CASSSGSGNQPQHF. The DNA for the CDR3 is TGCGCCAGCAGCTCGGGGTCCGGCAATCAGCCCCAGCATTTT.

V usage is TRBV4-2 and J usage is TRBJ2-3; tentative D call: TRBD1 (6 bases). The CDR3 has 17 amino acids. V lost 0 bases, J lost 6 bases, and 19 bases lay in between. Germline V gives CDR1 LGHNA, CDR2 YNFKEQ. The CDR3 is CASSQDSGQTPRDTQYF. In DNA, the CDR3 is TGTGCCAGCAGCCAAGATTCGGGACAAACCCCGAGGGATACGCAGTATTTT.

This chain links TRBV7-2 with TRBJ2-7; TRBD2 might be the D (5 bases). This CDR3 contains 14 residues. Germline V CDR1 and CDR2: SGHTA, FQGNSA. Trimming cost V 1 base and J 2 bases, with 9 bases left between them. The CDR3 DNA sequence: TGTGCCAGCAGCTTAGAGGCGGGTACCTACGAGCAGTACTTC. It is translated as CASSLEAGTYEQYF.

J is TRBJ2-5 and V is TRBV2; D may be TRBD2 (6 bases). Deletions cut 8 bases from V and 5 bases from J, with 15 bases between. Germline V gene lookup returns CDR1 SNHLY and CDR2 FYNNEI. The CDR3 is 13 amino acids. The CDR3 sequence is CASEGGIWETQYF. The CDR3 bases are TGTGCCAGCGAGGGCGGGATATGGGAGACCCAGTACTTC. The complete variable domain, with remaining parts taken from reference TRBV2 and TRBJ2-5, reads EPEVTQTPSHQVTQMGQEVILRCVPISNHLYFYWYRQILGQKVEFLVSFYNNEISEKSEIFDDQFSVERPDGSNFTLKIRSTKLEDSAMYFCASEGGIWETQYFGPGTRLLVL.